Here is one TCR beta chain with its context. The antigen is not known. At colonoscopy, a blood sample was also collected. The germline V and J ends were trimmed by 0 bases and 6 bases, with 14 bases remaining between them. The CDR3 is 16 amino acids. The germline CDR1 and CDR2 sequences are LGHNA and YNFKEQ. The sample is drawn from a study of pediatric ulcerative colitis. Clones were sequenced by immunoSEQ multiplex PCR, and TCRdb holds only the in-frame ones, with some missing. The sample lists about 36,000 clones; over 65% were seen once. General observations from the study: In rectum, acute severe colitis had expanded clones and less diversity.

Specimen: blood. The chain uses TRBV4-2 and TRBJ1-4, with a possible D match to TRBD1 (5 bases). This TCR was sampled from a girl aged 5-17 years with moderate ulcerative colitis. The CDR3 is CASSQDEGRAHEKLFF. The CDR3 DNA is TGTGCCAGCAGCCAAGATGAGGGCAGGGCGCATGAAAAACTGTTTTTT.